These T cell receptor beta chains were read from a single sample in a study of blood T cell repertoires in COVID-19. Clones were read by immunoSEQ multiplex PCR, and TCRdb kept only the in-frame ones, dropping some. This table holds about 160,000 clones, roughly 80% found once. Sequencing was carried out using PBMCs or T cells enriched from blood (not recorded which). These receptors all stem from a woman aged 55-69 years who had recovered from COVID-19. CDR3s include the opening cysteine and the closing phenylalanine or tryptophan. D genes are given only for firm matches. Only part of the rows carry a size: once, few, many, or a class if the clone is expanded.

clone size,J gene,V gene,D gene,CDR3 protein,CDR3 DNA
NA,TRBJ2-7,TRBV5-6,NA,CASSSSIEQYF,TGTGCCAGCAGCTCTTCTATCGAGCAGTACTTC
NA,TRBJ1-1,TRBV15,TRBD1,CATSPQGVNTEAFF,TGTGCCACCAGCCCTCAGGGGGTGAACACTGAAGCTTTCTTT
NA,TRBJ2-1,TRBV30,NA,CAWNSVYNEQFF,TGTGCCTGGAATTCAGTCTACAATGAGCAGTTCTTC
NA,TRBJ2-7,TRBV4-1,NA,CASSQNQGSYEQYF,TGCGCCAGCAGCCAAAATCAGGGATCCTACGAGCAGTACTTC
NA,TRBJ1-1,TRBV15,NA,CATSSSVGTSGNPEAFF,TGTGCCACCAGCAGCTCCGTAGGAACCTCGGGGAACCCTGAAGCTTTCTTT
NA,TRBJ2-5,TRBV24-1,TRBD2,CATSALSGEETQYF,TGTGCCACCAGTGCCCTTAGCGGGGAAGAGACCCAGTACTTC
few,TRBJ1-6,TRBV14,TRBD1,CASSQGQGDSPLHF,TGTGCCAGCAGCCAGGGACAGGGAGATTCACCCCTCCACTTT
few,TRBJ2-3,TRBV10-2,NA,CASSEGGEKQYF,TGCGCCAGCAGTGAAGGTGGAGAAAAGCAGTATTTT
few,TRBJ1-1,TRBV29-1,TRBD1,CSWGQTNTEAFF,TGCAGCTGGGGACAGACGAACACTGAAGCTTTCTTT
once,TRBJ2-6,TRBV3-1/TRBV3-2,TRBD1,CASSQGGQGMFGANVLTF,TGTGCCAGCAGCCAAGGCGGACAGGGAATGTTTGGGGCCAACGTCCTGACTTTC
NA,TRBJ1-4,TRBV6-6,TRBD1,CASSYDRGNEKLFF,TGTGCCAGCAGTTACGACAGGGGGAATGAAAAACTGTTTTTT
NA,TRBJ2-3,TRBV30,TRBD2,CAWRLAGGRTDTQYF,TGTGCCTGGAGACTAGCGGGGGGGAGAACAGATACGCAGTATTTT
few,TRBJ1-5,TRBV10-3,TRBD1,CAISELGQGDNQPQHF,TGTGCCATCAGTGAGTTGGGACAGGGAGACAATCAGCCCCAGCATTTT
NA,TRBJ2-3,TRBV9,NA,CASSVAFRTDTQYF,TGTGCCAGCAGCGTAGCCTTCCGCACAGATACGCAGTATTTT
NA,TRBJ2-3,TRBV3-1/TRBV3-2,NA,CASKKRAGPTDTQYF,TGTGCCAGCAAAAAACGGGCAGGGCCGACAGATACGCAGTATTTT
NA,TRBJ1-1,TRBV5-1,NA,CASSGGLNTEAFF,TGCGCCAGCAGTGGGGGCCTGAACACTGAAGCTTTCTTT
NA,TRBJ1-1,TRBV14,TRBD1,CASSLRTGRNTEAFF,TGTGCCAGCAGCCTGAGGACAGGGCGGAACACTGAAGCTTTCTTT
NA,TRBJ2-6,TRBV6-5,NA,CASRRDSSGANVLTF,TGTGCCAGCAGGCGGGACAGCTCTGGGGCCAACGTCCTGACTTTC